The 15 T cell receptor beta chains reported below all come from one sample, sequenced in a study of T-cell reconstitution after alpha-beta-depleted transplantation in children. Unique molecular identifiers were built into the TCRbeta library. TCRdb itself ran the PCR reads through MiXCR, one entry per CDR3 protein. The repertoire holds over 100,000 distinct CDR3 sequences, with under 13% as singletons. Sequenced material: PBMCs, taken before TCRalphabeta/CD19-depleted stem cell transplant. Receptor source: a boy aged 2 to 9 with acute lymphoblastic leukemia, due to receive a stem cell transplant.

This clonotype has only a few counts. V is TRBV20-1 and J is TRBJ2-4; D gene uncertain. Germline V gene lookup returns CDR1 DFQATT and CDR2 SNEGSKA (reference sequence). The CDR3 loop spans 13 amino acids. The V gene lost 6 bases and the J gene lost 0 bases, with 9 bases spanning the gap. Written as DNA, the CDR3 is TGCAGTGCGCCCACCTTAGCCAAAAACATTCAGTACTTC. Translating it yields CSAPTLAKNIQYF.

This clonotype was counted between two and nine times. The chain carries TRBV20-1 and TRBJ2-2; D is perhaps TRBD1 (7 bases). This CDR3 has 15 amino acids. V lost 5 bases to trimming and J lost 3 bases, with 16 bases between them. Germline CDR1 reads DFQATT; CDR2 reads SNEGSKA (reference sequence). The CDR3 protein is CSAPFDREDTGELFF. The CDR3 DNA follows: TGCAGTGCTCCATTCGACAGGGAGGACACCGGGGAGCTGTTTTTT.

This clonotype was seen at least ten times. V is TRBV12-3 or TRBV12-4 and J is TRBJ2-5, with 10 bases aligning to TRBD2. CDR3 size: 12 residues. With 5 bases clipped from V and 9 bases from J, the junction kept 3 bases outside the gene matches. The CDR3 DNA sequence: TGTGCCAGCAGTGCAAGCGGGAGGGCCCAGTACTTC. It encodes CASSASGRAQYF.

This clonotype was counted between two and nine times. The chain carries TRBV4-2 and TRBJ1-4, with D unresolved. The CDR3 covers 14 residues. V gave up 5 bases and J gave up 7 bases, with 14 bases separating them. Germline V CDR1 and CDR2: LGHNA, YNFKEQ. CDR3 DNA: TGTGCCAGCAGCTACTATGCGGATCCTGAAAAACTGTTTTTT. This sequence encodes CASSYYADPEKLFF.

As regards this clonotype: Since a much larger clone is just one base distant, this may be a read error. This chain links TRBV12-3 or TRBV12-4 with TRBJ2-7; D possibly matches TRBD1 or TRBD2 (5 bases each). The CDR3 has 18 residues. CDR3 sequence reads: CTSSLRAPPRDGSYEQYF. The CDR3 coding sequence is TGTACCAGCAGTTTAAGGGCGCCACCCCGGGACGGCTCCTACGAGCAGTACTTC.

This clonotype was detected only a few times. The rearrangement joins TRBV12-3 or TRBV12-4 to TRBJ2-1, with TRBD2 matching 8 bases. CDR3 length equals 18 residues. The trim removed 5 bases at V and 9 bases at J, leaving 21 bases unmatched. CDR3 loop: CASSPGSGLGASRAEQFF. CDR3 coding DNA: TGTGCCAGCAGTCCGGGGTCGGGACTAGGGGCCTCCCGCGCTGAGCAGTTCTTC.

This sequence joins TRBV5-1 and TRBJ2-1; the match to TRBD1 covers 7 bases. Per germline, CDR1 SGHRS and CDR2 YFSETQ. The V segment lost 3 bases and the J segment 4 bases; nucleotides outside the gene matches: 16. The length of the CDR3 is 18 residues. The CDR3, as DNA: TGCGCCAGCAGCTCTCCACGAGGGGGCGCGCGAAGGTACAATGAGCAGTTCTTC. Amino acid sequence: CASSSPRGGARRYNEQFF.

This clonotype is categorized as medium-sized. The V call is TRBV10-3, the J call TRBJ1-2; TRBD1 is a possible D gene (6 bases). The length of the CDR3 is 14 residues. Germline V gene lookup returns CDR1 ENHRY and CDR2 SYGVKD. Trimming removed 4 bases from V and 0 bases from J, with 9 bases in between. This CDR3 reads CAISGWTANYGYTF. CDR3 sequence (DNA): TGTGCCATCAGTGGATGGACAGCTAACTATGGCTACACCTTC.

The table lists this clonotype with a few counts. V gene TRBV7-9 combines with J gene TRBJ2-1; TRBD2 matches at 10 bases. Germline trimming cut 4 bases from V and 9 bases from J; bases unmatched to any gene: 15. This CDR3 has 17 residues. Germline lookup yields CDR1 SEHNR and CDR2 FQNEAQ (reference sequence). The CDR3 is CASSSTTRASGSIEQFF. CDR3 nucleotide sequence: TGTGCCAGCAGCTCGACAACCCGGGCTAGCGGGAGTATTGAGCAGTTCTTC.

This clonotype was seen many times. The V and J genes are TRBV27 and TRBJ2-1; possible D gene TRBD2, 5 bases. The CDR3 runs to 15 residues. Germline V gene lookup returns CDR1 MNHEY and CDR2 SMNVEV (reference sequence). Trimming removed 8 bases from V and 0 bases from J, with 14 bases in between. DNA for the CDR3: TGTGCCAGCGGGCTGAGCGGCTACTCCTACAATGAGCAGTTCTTC. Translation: CASGLSGYSYNEQFF.

CDR3 protein: CASSPRNQETQYF. Here the CDR3 DNA reads TGTGCCAGCAGCCCCCGGAATCAAGAGACCCAGTACTTC. V is TRBV27 and J is TRBJ2-5; D not resolved. The germline V and J ends were trimmed by 6 bases and 2 bases, with 10 bases remaining between them. Per the germline V gene, CDR1 is MNHEY and CDR2 is SMNVEV (reference sequence). This CDR3 has 13 amino acids.

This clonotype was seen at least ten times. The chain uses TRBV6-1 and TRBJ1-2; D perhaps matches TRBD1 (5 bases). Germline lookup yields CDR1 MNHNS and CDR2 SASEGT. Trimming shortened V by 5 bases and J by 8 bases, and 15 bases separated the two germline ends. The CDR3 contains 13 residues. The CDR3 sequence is CASSHQGKIGYTF. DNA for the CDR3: TGTGCCAGCAGTCATCAGGGTAAAATAGGCTACACCTTC.

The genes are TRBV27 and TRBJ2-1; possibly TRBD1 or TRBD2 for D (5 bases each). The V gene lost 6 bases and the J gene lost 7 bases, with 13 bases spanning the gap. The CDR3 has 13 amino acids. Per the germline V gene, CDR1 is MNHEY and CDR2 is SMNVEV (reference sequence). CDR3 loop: CASSPLWGNEQFF. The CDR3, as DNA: TGTGCCAGCAGCCCCCTATGGGGGAATGAGCAGTTCTTC.

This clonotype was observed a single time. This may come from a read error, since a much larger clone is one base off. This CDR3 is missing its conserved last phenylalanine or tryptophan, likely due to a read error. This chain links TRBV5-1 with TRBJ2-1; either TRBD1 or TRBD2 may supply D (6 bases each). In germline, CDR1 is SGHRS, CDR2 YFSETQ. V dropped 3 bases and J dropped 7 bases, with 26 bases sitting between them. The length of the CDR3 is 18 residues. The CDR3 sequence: CASSSRAQGRGSVNEQFI. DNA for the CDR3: TGCGCCAGCAGCTCCAGAGCCCAGGGGCGGGGTTCTGTAAATGAGCAGTTCATC.

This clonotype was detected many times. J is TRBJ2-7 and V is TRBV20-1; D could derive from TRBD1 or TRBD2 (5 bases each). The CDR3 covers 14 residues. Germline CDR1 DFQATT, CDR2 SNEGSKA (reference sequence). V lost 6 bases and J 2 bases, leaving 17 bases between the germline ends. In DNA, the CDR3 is TGCAGTGCCGAAGGGGCAGGGAGCACCTACGAGCAGTACTTC. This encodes CSAEGAGSTYEQYF.